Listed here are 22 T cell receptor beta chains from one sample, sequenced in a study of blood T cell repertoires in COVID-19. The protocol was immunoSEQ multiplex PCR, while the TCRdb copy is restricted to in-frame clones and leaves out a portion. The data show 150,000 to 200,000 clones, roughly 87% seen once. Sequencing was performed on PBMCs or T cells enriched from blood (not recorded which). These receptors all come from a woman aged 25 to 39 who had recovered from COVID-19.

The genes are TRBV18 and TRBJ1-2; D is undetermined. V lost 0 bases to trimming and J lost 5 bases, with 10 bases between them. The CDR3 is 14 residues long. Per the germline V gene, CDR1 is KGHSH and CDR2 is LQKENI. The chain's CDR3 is CASSPPESGYGYTF. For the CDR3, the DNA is TGTGCCAGCTCACCACCGGAATCGGGGTATGGCTACACCTTC.

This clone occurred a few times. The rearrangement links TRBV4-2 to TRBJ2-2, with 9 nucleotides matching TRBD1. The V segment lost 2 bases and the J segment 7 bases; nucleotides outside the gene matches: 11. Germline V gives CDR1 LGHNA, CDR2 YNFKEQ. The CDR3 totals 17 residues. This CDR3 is CASSQLRTGVTDGELFF. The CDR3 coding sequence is TGTGCCAGCAGCCAACTCAGGACAGGGGTGACTGACGGGGAGCTGTTTTTT.

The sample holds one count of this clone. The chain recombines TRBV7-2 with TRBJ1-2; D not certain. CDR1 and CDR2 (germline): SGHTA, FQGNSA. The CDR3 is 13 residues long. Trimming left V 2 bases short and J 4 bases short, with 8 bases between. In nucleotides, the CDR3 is TGTGCCAGCAGCTTATTGCAGTCCTATGGCTACACCTTC. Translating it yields CASSLLQSYGYTF. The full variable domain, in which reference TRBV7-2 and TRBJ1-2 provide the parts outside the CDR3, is GAGVSQSPSNKVTEKGKDVELRCDPISGHTALYWYRQSLGQGLEFLIYFQGNSAPDKSGLPSDRFSAERTGGSVSTLTIQRTQQEDSAVYLCASSLLQSYGYTFGSGTRLTVV.

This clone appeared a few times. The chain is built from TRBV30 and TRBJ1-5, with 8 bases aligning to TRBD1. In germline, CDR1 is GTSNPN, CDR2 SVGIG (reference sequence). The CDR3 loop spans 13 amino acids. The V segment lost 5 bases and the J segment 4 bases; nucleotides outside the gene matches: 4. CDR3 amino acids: CAWAGTGNQPQHF. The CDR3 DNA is TGTGCCTGGGCCGGGACAGGTAATCAGCCCCAGCATTTT.

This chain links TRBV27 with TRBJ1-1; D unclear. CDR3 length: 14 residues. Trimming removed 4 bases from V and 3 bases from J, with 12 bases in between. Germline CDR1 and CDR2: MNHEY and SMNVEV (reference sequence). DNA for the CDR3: TGTGCCAGCAGTTCCGGACTCATCTACACTGAAGCTTTCTTT. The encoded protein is CASSSGLIYTEAFF.

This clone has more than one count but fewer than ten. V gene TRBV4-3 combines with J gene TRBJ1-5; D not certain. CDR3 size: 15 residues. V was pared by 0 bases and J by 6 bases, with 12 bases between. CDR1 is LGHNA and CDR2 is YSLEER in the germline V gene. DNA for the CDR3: TGCGCCAGCAGCCAAGATTCGGGTCGGGGTCAGCCCCAGCATTTT. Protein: CASSQDSGRGQPQHF.

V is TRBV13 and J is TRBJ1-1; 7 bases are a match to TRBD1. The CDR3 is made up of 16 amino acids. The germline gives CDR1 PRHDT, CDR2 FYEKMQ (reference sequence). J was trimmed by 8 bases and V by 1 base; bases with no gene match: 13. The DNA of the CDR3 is TGTGCCAGCAGCTTAGTAATGAGGGGGCGCTTACCCGAAGCTTTCTTT. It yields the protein CASSLVMRGRLPEAFF.

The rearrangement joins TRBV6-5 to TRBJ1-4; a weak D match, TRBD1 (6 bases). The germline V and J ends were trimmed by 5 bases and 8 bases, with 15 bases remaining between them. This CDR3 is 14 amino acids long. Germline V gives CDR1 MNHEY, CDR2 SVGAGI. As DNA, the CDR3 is TGTGCCAGCAGTAAACGGACAGCCAGCGAAAAACTGTTTTTT. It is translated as CASSKRTASEKLFF.

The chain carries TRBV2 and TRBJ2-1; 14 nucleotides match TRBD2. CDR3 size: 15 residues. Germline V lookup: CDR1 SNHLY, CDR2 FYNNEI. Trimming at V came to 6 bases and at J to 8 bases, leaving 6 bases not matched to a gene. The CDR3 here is CASRAGTSGSHEQFF. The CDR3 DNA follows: TGTGCCAGCAGGGCCGGGACTAGCGGGAGTCATGAGCAGTTCTTC. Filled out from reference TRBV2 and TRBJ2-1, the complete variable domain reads EPEVTQTPSHQVTQMGQEVILRCVPISNHLYFYWYRQILGQKVEFLVSFYNNEISEKSEIFDDQFSVERPDGSNFTLKIRSTKLEDSAMYFCASRAGTSGSHEQFFGPGTRLTVL.

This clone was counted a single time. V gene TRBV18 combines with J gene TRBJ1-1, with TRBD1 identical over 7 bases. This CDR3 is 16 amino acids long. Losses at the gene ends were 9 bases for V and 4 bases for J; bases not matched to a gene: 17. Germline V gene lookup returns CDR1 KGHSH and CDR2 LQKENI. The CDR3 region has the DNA TGTGCCAGTCAATCCCTCCCAGGAGCAGGGGGCACTGAAGCTTTCTTT. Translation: CASQSLPGAGGTEAFF.

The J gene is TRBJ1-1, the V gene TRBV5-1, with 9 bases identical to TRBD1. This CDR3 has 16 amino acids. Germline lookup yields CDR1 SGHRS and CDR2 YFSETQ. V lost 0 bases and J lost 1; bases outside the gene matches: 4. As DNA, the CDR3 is TGCGCCAGCAGCTTGGATACAGGGGGCCGGAACACTGAAGCTTTCTTT. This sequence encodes CASSLDTGGRNTEAFF. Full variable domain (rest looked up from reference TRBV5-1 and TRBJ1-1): KAGVTQTPRYLIKTRGQQVTLSCSPISGHRSVSWYQQTPGQGLQFLFEYFSETQRNKGNFPGRFSGRQFSNSRSEMNVSTLELGDSALYLCASSLDTGGRNTEAFFGQGTRLTVV.

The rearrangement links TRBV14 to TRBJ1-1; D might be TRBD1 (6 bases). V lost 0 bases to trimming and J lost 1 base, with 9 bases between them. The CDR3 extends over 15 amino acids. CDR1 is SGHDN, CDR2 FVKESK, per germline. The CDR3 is CASSQDQDRNTEAFF. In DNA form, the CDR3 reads TGTGCCAGCAGCCAAGATCAGGACAGGAACACTGAAGCTTTCTTT.

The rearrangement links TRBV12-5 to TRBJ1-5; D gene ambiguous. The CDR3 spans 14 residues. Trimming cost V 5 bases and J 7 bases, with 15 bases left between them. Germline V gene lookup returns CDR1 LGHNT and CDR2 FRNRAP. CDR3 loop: CASGDRVEGQPQHF. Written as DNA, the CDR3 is TGTGCTAGTGGTGATAGGGTAGAGGGCCAGCCCCAGCATTTT. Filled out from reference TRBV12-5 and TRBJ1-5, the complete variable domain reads DARVTQTPRHKVTEMGQEVTMRCQPILGHNTVFWYRQTMMQGLELLAYFRNRAPLDDSGMPKDRFSAEMPDATLATLKIQPSEPRDSAVYFCASGDRVEGQPQHFGDGTRLSIL.

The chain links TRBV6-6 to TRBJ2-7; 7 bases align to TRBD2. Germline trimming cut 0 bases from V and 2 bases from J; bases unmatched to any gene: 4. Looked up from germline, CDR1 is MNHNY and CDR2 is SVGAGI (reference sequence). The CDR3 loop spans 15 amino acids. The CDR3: CASSYSASGTYEQYF. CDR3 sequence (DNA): TGTGCCAGCAGTTACTCGGCTAGCGGCACCTACGAGCAGTACTTC.

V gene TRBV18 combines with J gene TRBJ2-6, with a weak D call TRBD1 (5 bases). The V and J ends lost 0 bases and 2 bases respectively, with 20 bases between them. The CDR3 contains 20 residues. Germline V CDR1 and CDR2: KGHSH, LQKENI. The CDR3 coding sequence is TGTGCCAGCTCACCACCTGCCACAGGACGATTTGACACTGGGGCCAACGTCCTGACTTTC. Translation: CASSPPATGRFDTGANVLTF.

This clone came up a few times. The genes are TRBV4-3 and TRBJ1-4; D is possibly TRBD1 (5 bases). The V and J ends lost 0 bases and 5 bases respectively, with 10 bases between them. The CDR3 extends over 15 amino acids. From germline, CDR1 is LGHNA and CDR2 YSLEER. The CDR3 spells CASSQEVRVNEKLFF. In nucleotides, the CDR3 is TGCGCCAGCAGCCAAGAGGTCAGGGTGAATGAAAAACTGTTTTTT.

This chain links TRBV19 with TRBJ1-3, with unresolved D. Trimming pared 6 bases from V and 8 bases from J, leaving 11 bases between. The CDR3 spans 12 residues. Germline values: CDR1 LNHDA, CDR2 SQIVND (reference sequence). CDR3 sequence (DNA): TGTGCCAGTAGCGGGTTCTTACACACCATATATTTT. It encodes CASSGFLHTIYF.

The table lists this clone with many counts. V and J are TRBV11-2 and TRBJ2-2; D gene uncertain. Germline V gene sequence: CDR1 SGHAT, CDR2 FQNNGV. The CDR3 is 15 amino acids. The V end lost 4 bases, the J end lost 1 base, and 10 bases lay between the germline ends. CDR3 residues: CASSSVLENTGELFF. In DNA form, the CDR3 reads TGTGCCAGCAGCTCAGTTCTCGAGAACACCGGGGAGCTGTTTTTT.

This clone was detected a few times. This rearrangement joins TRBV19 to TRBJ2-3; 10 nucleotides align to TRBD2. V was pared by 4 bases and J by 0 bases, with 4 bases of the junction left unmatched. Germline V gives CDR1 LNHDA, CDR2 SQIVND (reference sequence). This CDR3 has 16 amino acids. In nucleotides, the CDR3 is TGTGCCAGTAGTAGGGGACTAGCGATTAGCACAGATACGCAGTATTTT. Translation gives CASSRGLAISTDTQYF.

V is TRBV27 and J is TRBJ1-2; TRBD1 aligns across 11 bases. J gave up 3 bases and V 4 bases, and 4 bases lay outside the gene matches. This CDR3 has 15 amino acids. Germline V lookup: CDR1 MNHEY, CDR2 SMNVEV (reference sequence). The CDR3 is CASSYRTGGDYGYTF. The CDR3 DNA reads TGTGCCAGCAGTTACCGGACAGGGGGCGACTATGGCTACACCTTC.

This chain's CDR3 is CAISGEDYSNQPQHF. CDR3 sequence (DNA): TGTGCCATCAGTGGGGAGGATTATAGCAATCAGCCCCAGCATTTT. The chain uses TRBV10-3 and TRBJ1-5; D uncertain. Germline V CDR1 and CDR2: ENHRY, SYGVKD. Trimming pared 4 bases from V and 0 bases from J, leaving 10 bases between. CDR3 size: 15 residues.

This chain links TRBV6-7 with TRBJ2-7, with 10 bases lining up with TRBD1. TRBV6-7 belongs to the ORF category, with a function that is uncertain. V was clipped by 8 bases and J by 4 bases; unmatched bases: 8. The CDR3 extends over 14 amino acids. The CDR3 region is CASPLTGGRYEQYF. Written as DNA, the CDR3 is TGTGCCAGCCCCCTGACAGGGGGCCGTTACGAGCAGTACTTC.